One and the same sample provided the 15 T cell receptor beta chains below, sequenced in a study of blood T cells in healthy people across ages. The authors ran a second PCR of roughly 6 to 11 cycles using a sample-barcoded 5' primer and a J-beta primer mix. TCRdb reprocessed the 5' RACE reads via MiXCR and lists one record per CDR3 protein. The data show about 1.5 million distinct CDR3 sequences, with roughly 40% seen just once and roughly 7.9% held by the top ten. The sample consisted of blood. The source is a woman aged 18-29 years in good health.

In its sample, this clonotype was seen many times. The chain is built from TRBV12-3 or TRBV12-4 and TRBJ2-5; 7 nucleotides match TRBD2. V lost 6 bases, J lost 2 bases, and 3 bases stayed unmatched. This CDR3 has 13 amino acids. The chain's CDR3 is CASSLAEQETQYF. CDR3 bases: TGTGCCAGCAGCCTAGCGGAACAAGAGACCCAGTACTTC.

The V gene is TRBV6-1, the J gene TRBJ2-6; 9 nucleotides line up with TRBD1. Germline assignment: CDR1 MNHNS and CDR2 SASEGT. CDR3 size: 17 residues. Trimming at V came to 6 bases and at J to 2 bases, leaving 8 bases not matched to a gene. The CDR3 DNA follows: TGTGCCAGCAGCCCGCTCAACAGGGGGCCTGGGGCCAACGTCCTGACTTTC. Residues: CASSPLNRGPGANVLTF.

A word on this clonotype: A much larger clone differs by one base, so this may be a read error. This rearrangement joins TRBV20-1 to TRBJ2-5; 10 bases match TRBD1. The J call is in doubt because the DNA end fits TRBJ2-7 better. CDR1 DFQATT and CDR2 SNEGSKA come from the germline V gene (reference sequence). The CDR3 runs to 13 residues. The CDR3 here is CSASRDRGNEQYF. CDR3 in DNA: TGCAGTGCTAGCCGGGACAGGGGCAACGAGCAGTACTTC.

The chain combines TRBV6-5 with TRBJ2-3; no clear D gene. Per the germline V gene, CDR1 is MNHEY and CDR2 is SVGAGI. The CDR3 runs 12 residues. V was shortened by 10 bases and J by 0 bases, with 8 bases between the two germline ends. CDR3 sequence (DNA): TGTGCCACCCTAGGAAGCACAGATACGCAGTATTTT. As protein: CATLGSTDTQYF.

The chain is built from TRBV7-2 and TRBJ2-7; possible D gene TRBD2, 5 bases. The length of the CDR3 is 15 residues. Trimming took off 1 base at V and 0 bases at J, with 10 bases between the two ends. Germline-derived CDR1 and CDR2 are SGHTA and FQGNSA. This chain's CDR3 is CASSLVASLSYEQYF. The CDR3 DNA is TGTGCCAGCAGCTTAGTGGCTAGCCTCTCCTACGAGCAGTACTTC.

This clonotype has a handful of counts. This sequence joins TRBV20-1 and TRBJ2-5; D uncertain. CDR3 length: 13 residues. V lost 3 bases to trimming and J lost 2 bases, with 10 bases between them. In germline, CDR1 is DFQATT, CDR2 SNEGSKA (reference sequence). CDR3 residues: CSARRQLQETQYF. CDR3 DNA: TGCAGTGCTAGGCGGCAGTTACAAGAGACCCAGTACTTC.

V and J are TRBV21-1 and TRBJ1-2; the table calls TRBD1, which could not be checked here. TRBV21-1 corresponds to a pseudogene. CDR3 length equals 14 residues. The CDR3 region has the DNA TGTGCCAGCAGCAATGGGACAGGGGGCGATGGCTACACCTTC. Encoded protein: CASSNGTGGDGYTF.

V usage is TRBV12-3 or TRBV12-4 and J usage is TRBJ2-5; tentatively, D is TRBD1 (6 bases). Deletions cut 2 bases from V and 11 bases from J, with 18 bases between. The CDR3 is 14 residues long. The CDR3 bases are TGTGCCAGCAGTTTAAGGGCAGGGGACGGAGAGCAGTACTTC. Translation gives CASSLRAGDGEQYF.

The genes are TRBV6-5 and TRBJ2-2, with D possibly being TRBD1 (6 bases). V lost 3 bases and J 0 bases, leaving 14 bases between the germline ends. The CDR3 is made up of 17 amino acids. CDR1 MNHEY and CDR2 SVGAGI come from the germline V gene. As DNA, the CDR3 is TGTGCCAGCAGTTATCCGACACAGGGTCCGAACACCGGGGAGCTGTTTTTT. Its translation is CASSYPTQGPNTGELFF.

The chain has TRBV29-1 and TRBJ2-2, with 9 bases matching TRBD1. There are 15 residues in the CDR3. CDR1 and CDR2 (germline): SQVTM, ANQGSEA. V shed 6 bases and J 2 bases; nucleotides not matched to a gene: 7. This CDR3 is CSVRRGQGNTGELFF. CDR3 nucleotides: TGCAGCGTAAGACGGGGACAGGGTAACACCGGGGAGCTGTTTTTT.

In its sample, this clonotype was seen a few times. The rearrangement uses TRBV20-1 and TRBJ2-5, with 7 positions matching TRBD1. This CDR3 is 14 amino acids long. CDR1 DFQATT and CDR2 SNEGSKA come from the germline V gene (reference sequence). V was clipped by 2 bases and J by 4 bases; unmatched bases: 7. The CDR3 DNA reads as TGCAGTGCTAGATCCCGGGACAGCCTAGAGACCCAGTACTTC. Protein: CSARSRDSLETQYF.

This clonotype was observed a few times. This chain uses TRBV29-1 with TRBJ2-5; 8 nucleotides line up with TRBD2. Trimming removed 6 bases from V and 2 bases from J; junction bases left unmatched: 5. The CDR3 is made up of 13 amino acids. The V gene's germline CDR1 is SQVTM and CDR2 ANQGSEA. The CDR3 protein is CSVTGLGQETQYF. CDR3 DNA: TGCAGCGTGACGGGACTAGGGCAAGAGACCCAGTACTTC.

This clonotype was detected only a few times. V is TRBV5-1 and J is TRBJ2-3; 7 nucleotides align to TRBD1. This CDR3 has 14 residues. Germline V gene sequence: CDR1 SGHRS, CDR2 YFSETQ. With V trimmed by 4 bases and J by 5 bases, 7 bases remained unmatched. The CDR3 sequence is CASSLGTAEDTQYF. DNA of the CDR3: TGCGCCAGCAGCCTTGGGACAGCAGAAGATACGCAGTATTTT.

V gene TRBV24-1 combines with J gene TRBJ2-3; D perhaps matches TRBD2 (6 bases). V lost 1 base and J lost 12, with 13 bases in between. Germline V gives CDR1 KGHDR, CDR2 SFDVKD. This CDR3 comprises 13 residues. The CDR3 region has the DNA TGTGCCACCAGTGATTTAGGGGACTCGAGACAGTATTTT. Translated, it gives CATSDLGDSRQYF.

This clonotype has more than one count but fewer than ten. CDR3: CSVGSGRTGELFF. The CDR3 bases are TGCAGCGTTGGTAGCGGGAGAACCGGGGAGCTGTTTTTT. V gene TRBV29-1 combines with J gene TRBJ2-2; 9 bases map to TRBD2. The length of the CDR3 is 13 residues. After removal of 4 bases from V and 5 bases from J, the junction contained 2 bases not matched to a gene. Germline V gives CDR1 SQVTM, CDR2 ANQGSEA.